The 9 T cell receptor beta chains below come from one sample, sequenced in a study of T cell responses to AZD1222 COVID-19 vaccine. Clones were sequenced by immunoSEQ multiplex PCR, and TCRdb holds only the in-frame ones, with some missing. The data show 100,000 to 150,000 clones, with approximately 85% seen just once and about 9.8% held by the top ten. Sequencing used peripheral blood, obtained on day 0 of AZD1222 vaccination. The receptors originated from an adult in good health.

This clone was counted a few times. V and J are TRBV4-1 and TRBJ2-1; no clear D gene. Germline V gene data show CDR1 as MGHRA and CDR2 as YSYEKL. With 4 bases removed from V and 1 base from J, the gap between germline ends came to 8 bases. The CDR3 sequence is 14 residues long. In nucleotides, the CDR3 is TGCGCCAGCAGCCCACGGCGATCCTACAATGAGCAGTTCTTC. Its translation: CASSPRRSYNEQFF.

The V and J genes are TRBV13 and TRBJ2-2, with 9 bases that match TRBD2. Germline trimming cut 1 base from V and 5 bases from J; bases unmatched to any gene: 5. Germline V gene lookup returns CDR1 PRHDT and CDR2 FYEKMQ (reference sequence). This CDR3 contains 16 residues. In nucleotides, the CDR3 is TGTGCCAGCAGCTTAGCCCGAGCGGGGGGTACCGGGGAGCTGTTTTTT. Encoded protein: CASSLARAGGTGELFF.

The chain carries TRBV19 and TRBJ2-3; no clear D gene. V shed 3 bases and J shed 5 bases, with 12 bases lying between them. Germline V gene lookup returns CDR1 LNHDA and CDR2 SQIVND (reference sequence). This CDR3 comprises 14 residues. The CDR3 DNA follows: TGTGCCAGTAGTATTATTAACAGAGGAGATACGCAGTATTTT. It specifies CASSIINRGDTQYF.

V usage is TRBV2 and J usage is TRBJ2-7; D is tentatively TRBD1 or TRBD2 (6 bases each). This CDR3 is 14 amino acids long. The V end was cut by 1 base, the J end by 5 bases, with 12 bases between. Germline V gene lookup returns CDR1 SNHLY and CDR2 FYNNEI. CDR3 bases: TGTGCCAGCAGTGAAGAAGGGGGGCCCAACGAGCAGTACTTC. This translates into CASSEEGGPNEQYF.

CDR3 protein: CASSGQSGNYGYTF. The CDR3, as DNA: TGCGCCAGCAGTGGGCAGTCGGGAAACTATGGCTACACCTTC. The gene calls are TRBV10-2 and TRBJ1-2; D unresolved. The V and J ends lost 4 bases and 2 bases respectively, with 11 bases between them. CDR1 and CDR2 (germline): WSHSY, SAAADI. This CDR3 region has 14 residues.

V is TRBV24-1 and J is TRBJ1-1; perhaps TRBD1 as D (6 bases). The V and J ends lost 2 bases and 11 bases respectively, with 11 bases between them. CDR3 length: 12 amino acids. Per germline, CDR1 KGHDR and CDR2 SFDVKD. The CDR3: CATSDSSGVAFF. The DNA of the CDR3 is TGTGCCACCAGTGATTCGTCAGGGGTCGCTTTCTTT.

The V call is TRBV2, the J call TRBJ1-1, with D possibly matching TRBD1 (5 bases). This CDR3 region has 15 residues. Trimming left V 7 bases short and J 1 base short, with 16 bases between. Germline-derived CDR1 and CDR2 are SNHLY and FYNNEI. The CDR3 DNA reads as TGTGCCAGCACCTGGACGGCGGGGACGAACACTGAAGCTTTCTTT. Translation: CASTWTAGTNTEAFF.

The table lists this clone with a count of one. The chain is built from TRBV19 and TRBJ1-1; 8 nucleotides align to TRBD1. The germline gives CDR1 LNHDA, CDR2 SQIVND (reference sequence). The length of the CDR3 is 14 residues. V was pared by 6 bases and J by 4 bases, with 7 bases of the junction left unmatched. The CDR3 loop is CASRVTGGGTEAFF. The CDR3 DNA is TGTGCCAGTAGGGTAACAGGGGGAGGCACTGAAGCTTTCTTT.

V and J are TRBV5-6 and TRBJ1-1, with unresolved D. V lost 0 bases and J 6 bases, leaving 6 bases between the germline ends. The germline V gene has CDR1 SGHDT and CDR2 YYEEEE. This CDR3 has 12 residues. CDR3 sequence reads: CASSLGAAEAFF. CDR3 in DNA: TGTGCCAGCAGCTTGGGTGCGGCTGAAGCTTTCTTT.